A selection of T cell receptor beta chains follows, all from one sample in a study of T cell responses to AZD1222 COVID-19 vaccine. Produced via immunoSEQ multiplex PCR; TCRdb's table is partial and in-frame only. This table holds about 140,000 clones, around 94% found once. Material: peripheral blood, obtained after recovery from COVID-19. The receptors come from an adult who had recovered from COVID-19. Each CDR3 is given with its conserved first and last residue. D genes are given only for firm matches. A clone size is listed for some rows: how often the clone was seen (once, few, many), or a class if it is expanded.

V: TRBV12-3/TRBV12-4
J: TRBJ1-4
size: -
D: -
CDR3: CASRDGVNEKLFF
DNA: TGTGCCAGCAGGGACGGTGTTAATGAAAAACTGTTTTTT

V: TRBV5-1
J: TRBJ2-4
size: -
D: -
CDR3: CASSLKLFENIQYF
DNA: TGCGCCAGCAGCTTGAAGTTATTCGAAAACATTCAGTACTTC

V: TRBV5-1
J: TRBJ2-7
size: -
D: TRBD1
CDR3: CASSFLGQGGSYEQYF
DNA: TGCGCCAGCAGCTTCCTAGGACAGGGGGGGTCCTACGAGCAGTACTTC

V: TRBV4-1
J: TRBJ1-6
size: -
D: -
CDR3: CASSQGGGASSYNSPLHF
DNA: TGCGCCAGCAGCCAAGGCGGAGGGGCCAGCTCCTATAATTCACCCCTCCACTTT

V: TRBV4-2
J: TRBJ2-6
size: -
D: -
CDR3: CASSQKISGANVLTF
DNA: TGTGCCAGCAGCCAGAAAATCTCTGGGGCCAACGTCCTGACTTTC

V: TRBV5-1
J: TRBJ2-5
size: few
D: TRBD2
CDR3: CASSLETSGSKETQYF
DNA: TGCGCCAGCAGCTTGGAGACTAGCGGGAGTAAGGAGACCCAGTACTTC

V: TRBV6-5
J: TRBJ1-6
size: -
D: -
CDR3: CASLGGGDSPLHF
DNA: TGTGCCAGCTTGGGAGGCGGGGATTCACCCCTCCACTTT

V: TRBV28
J: TRBJ2-1
size: -
D: -
CDR3: CASSLRVVDEQFF
DNA: TGTGCCAGCAGTTTGAGGGTTGTCGATGAGCAGTTCTTC

V: TRBV7-8
J: TRBJ1-3
size: -
D: -
CDR3: CASSLTFPSGNTIYF
DNA: TGTGCCAGCAGCTTAACTTTCCCCTCTGGAAACACCATATATTTT

V: TRBV3-1/TRBV3-2
J: TRBJ1-1
size: few
D: TRBD1
CDR3: CASSPWTGNTEAFF
DNA: TGTGCCAGCAGCCCTTGGACAGGGAACACTGAAGCTTTCTTT